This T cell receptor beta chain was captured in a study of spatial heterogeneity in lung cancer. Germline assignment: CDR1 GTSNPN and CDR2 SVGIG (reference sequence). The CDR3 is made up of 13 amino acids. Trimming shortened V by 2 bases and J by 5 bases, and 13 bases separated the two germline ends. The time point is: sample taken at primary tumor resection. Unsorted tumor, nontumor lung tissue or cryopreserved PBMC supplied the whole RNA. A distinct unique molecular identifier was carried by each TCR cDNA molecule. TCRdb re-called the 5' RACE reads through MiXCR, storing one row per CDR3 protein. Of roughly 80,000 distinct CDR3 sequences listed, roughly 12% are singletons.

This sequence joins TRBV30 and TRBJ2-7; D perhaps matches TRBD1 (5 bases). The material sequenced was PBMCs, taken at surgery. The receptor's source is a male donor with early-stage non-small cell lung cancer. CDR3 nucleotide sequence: TGTGCCTGGAGTAGGGGTGCGGACCACGAGCAGTACTTC. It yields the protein CAWSRGADHEQYF.